Sequencing of this TCR beta chain was carried out in a study of OX40 agonist ivuxolimab in advanced cancers. Across the study: The eligibility criteria allowed prior anti-PD-1, anti-PD-L1 or anti-CTLA-4 therapy, and around 38% had some.

TCRdb keeps only in-frame clones here, not all; method: immunoSEQ multiplex PCR. The repertoire holds some 70,000 clones, with approximately 91% as singletons. Concerning this clone: Its antigen remains unknown.

The CDR3 length is 11 residues. Germline lookup yields CDR1 MDHEN and CDR2 SYDVKM. Trimming left V 6 bases short and J 7 bases short, with 4 bases between. Study results and limitations: Clonal expansion was seen in CD4+ and CD8+ blood T cells by week 6 at 0.1 to 3.0 mg/kg. The average count of expanded clones was higher among CD8+ T cells than among CD4+.

The chain uses TRBV28 and TRBJ1-6; D gene unclear. This material consisted of CD4+ or CD8+ T cells sorted from blood, taken in a trial of the OX40 agonist ivuxolimab. This clonotype was obtained from an adult with an advanced solid tumor such as melanoma, head and neck, liver or kidney cancer. The CDR3 region is CASSINSPLHF. As DNA, the CDR3 is TGTGCCAGCAGCATCAATTCACCCCTCCACTTT.